The text below deals with one T cell receptor (beta chain). Antigen specificity is unknown. The source of the sample is a study of T cells after yellow fever vaccination. Study-wide context: Any fraction with a low cell number was prepared using SMART-Seq v4 Ultra Low Input. Overall study findings and caveats: After the booster, approximately 96% of CD4 and more than 85% of CD8 primary-response clones were re-detected.

TCRdb processed the 5' RACE reads anew with MiXCR; each CDR3 protein has one entry. The data show 450,000 to 550,000 distinct CDR3 sequences, about a fifth seen once. This CDR3 has 14 residues. Germline V CDR1 and CDR2: MNHEY, SVGAGI. V dropped 0 bases and J dropped 5 bases, with 10 bases sitting between them. This receptor was identified in a man aged 18 to 35 who received the YFV17D yellow fever vaccine. V gene TRBV6-5 combines with J gene TRBJ1-2, with D unclear. The specimen was PBMCs, collected 20 to 25 days after the first yellow fever vaccination. DNA for the CDR3: TGTGCCAGCAGTTACTCGATCCTTAGTTATGGCTACACCTTC. Translating gives CASSYSILSYGYTF.